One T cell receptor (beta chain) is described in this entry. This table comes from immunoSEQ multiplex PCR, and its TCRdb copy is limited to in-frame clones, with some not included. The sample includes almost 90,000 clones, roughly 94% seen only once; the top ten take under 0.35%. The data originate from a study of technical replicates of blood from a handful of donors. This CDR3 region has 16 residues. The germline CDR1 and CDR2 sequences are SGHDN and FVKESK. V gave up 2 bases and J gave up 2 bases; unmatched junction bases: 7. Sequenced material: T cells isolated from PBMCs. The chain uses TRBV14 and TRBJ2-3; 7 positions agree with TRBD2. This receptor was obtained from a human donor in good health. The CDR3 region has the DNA TGTGCCAGCAGCCAATTACCGGGACTACCCACAGATACGCAGTATTTT. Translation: CASSQLPGLPTDTQYF.